This T cell receptor (beta chain) was sequenced in a study of pediatric ulcerative colitis. Profiling relied on immunoSEQ multiplex PCR, and the TCRdb table lists in-frame clones only, not all of them. The sample gives about 60,000 clones, around 87% of which show up once; about 1.5% is in the top ten. V was trimmed by 0 bases and J by 9 bases, leaving 13 bases between them. The CDR3 length is 14 residues. The germline gives CDR1 SGHRS, CDR2 YFSETQ. Sequenced input: blood. The sequence came from a boy aged 5-17 years who was a control in a study of pediatric ulcerative colitis. This sequence joins TRBV5-1 and TRBJ2-1, with D possibly matching TRBD2 (5 bases). CDR3 in amino acids: CASSLDRTLAEQFF. CDR3 nucleotides: TGCGCCAGCAGCTTGGATCGGACGCTAGCTGAGCAGTTCTTC.